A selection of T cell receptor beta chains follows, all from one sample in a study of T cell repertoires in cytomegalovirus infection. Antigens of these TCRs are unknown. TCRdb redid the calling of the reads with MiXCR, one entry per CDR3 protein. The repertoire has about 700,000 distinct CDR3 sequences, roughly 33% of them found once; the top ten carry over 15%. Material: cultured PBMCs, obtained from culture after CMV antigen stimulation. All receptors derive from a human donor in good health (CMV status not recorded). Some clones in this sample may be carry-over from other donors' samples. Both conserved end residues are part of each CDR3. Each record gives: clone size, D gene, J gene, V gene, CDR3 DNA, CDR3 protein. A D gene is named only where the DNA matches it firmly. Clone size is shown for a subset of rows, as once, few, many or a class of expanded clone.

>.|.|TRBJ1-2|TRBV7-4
TGTGCCAGCAGCTTACGGACCCTCTATGGCTACACCTTC
CASSLRTLYGYTF
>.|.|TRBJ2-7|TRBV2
TGTGCCAGCAGTGAGCTTGGGGGGCGCCGCTACGAGCAGTACTTC
CASSELGGRRYEQYF
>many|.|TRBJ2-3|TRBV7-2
TGTGCCAGCAGCACTCGGGTCCGACCTGATACGCAGTATTTT
CASSTRVRPDTQYF
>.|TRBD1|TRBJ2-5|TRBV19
TGTGCCAGTTCTCCGGGACAGCGAGAGACCCAGTACTTC
CASSPGQRETQYF
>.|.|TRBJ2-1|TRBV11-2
TGTGCCAGCAGCTTAGTGTCCAGGGCCTACAATGAGCAGTTCTTC
CASSLVSRAYNEQFF
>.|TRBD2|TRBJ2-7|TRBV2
TGTGCCAGCAGATTACTAGCGGGGGGGACTCTCGGGGAGCAGTACTTC
CASRLLAGGTLGEQYF
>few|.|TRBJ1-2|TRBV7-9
TGTGCCAGCAGCACCACAGGCCTGGGCTATGGCTACACCTTC
CASSTTGLGYGYTF
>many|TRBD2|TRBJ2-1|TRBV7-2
TGTGCCAGCAGCCCGAGACTAGCAGGCGATGAGCAGTTCTTC
CASSPRLAGDEQFF
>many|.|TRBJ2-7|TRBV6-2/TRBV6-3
TGTGCCAGCAGCCTCGGACCCTCGAGCTCCTACGAGCAGTACTTC
CASSLGPSSSYEQYF
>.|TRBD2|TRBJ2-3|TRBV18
TGTGCCAGCTCACCAGACCTAGCGGGAGGAGGGGCAGATACGCAGTATTTT
CASSPDLAGGGADTQYF
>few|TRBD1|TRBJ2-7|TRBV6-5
TGTGCCAGCAGTTCAGACAGGGGGCATCCCTACGAGCAGTACTTC
CASSSDRGHPYEQYF
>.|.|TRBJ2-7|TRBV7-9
TGTGCCAGCAGCTTAGGACTTTCGGGGGACGAGCAGTACTTC
CASSLGLSGDEQYF
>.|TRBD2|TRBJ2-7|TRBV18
TGTGCCAGCTCACCACCTTTGGGACTAGCGGGAGAAGGCTACGAGCAGTACTTC
CASSPPLGLAGEGYEQYF
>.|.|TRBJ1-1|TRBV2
TGTGCCAGAAGACAGACCAACACTGAAGCTTTCTTT
CARRQTNTEAFF
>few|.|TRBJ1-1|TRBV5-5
TGTGCCAGCAGCCGTCCGGCCCGTCGAACCGAAGCTTTCTTT
CASSRPARRTEAFF
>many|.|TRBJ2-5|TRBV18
TGTGCCAGCTCACCCCGGAGACTGGCGGTACGAGCGCAAGAGACCCAGTACTTC
CASSPRRLAVRAQETQYF
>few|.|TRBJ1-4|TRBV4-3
TGCGCCAGCAGACCGGGCCTCCCGGGGGAAAAACTGTTTTTT
CASRPGLPGEKLFF
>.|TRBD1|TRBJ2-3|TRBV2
TGTGCCAGCTCGGGACAGGGTAGCACAGATACGCAGTATTTT
CASSGQGSTDTQYF
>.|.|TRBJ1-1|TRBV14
TGTGCCAGCAGCCTCACCGGACAGCTAAGAGCGGGTGAAGCTTTCTTT
CASSLTGQLRAGEAFF
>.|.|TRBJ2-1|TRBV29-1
TGCAGCGTTGAGGTGGCAGAGACAAGCTCCTACAATGAGCAGTTCTTC
CSVEVAETSSYNEQFF
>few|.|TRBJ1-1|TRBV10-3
TGTGCCATCAACGAGAGAGCCGGACACCTAGAAGCTTTCTTT
CAINERAGHLEAFF
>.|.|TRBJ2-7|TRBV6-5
TGTGCCAGCAGTGGACGGAGCATGTACGAGCAGTACTTC
CASSGRSMYEQYF
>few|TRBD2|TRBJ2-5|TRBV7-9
TGTGCCAGCAGCCGAGGGACTAGTTGGCAAGAGACCCAGTACTTC
CASSRGTSWQETQYF
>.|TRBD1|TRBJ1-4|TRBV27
TGTGCCAGCAGTACACATCGGGACAGCGGGAATGAAAAACTGTTTTTT
CASSTHRDSGNEKLFF
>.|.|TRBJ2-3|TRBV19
TGTGCCAGTAGTATTTCGGCCATTGCCCCTGGCACAGATACGCAGTATTTT
CASSISAIAPGTDTQYF
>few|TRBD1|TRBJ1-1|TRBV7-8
TGTGCCAGTACAGCCGTGACAGGGACGAACACTGAAGCTTTCTTT
CASTAVTGTNTEAFF
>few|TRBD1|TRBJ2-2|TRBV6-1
TGTGCCACCTACCGGGACAGGGTCAACACCGGGGAGCTGTTTTTT
CATYRDRVNTGELFF
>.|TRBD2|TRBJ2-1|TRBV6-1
TGTGCCAGCAGTGAAAGGACTAGCGGGAGTTTGGGGAACAATGAGCAGTTCTTC
CASSERTSGSLGNNEQFF
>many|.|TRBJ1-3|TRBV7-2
TGTGCCAGCAGCTTAAGATCTCTTGGCTCTGGAAACACCATATATTTT
CASSLRSLGSGNTIYF
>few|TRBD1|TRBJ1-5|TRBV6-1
TGTGCCAGCAGATCGGTGGGGAGGGGGCGACAGCCCCAGCATTTT
CASRSVGRGRQPQHF
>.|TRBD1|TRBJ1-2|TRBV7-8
TGTGCCAGCAGCGAGCGGGACAGGGCTGACGGCTACACCTTC
CASSERDRADGYTF
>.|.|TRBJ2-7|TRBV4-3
TGCGCCAGCAGCCAAGACGGGGACCCCTACGAGCAGTACTTC
CASSQDGDPYEQYF
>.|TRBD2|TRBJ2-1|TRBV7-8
TGTGCCAGCAGCTTAGGGACTAGCGGGAGGGCGGTCAATGAGCAGTTCTTC
CASSLGTSGRAVNEQFF
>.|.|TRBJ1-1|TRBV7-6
TGTGCCAGCAGCCCCACCCTGACGGGAAGGGGTGCCCGAAGTGCCCCTGAAGCTTTCTTT
CASSPTLTGRGARSAPEAFF
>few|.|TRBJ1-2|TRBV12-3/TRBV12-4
TGTGCCAGCACCGATTACTTCATCAGCGGCGACTATGGCTACACCTTC
CASTDYFISGDYGYTF